A selection of T cell receptor beta chains follows, all from one sample in a study of cytomegalovirus exposure and HLA in healthy donors. Clones were read by immunoSEQ multiplex PCR, and TCRdb kept only the in-frame ones, dropping some. This sample has about 120,000 clones, with roughly 95% found just once. The sequenced sample was PBMCs. The source of these receptors is a young man in good health and CMV-seronegative. The CDR3 runs from the conserved cysteine through the conserved F or W. A D gene is named only where the DNA matches it firmly. Clone size is shown for a subset of rows, as once, few, many or a class of expanded clone.

>TRBD2|NA|TRBJ2-1|TRBV6-4
CASSETFRTSGRGSYNEQFF
TGTGCCAGCAGTGAAACTTTTAGGACTAGCGGGAGGGGGTCCTACAATGAGCAGTTCTTC
>TRBD2|once|TRBJ2-7|TRBV11-2
CASSAGRGTSSYEQYF
TGTGCCAGCAGCGCTGGAAGGGGGACTAGCTCCTACGAGCAGTACTTC
>TRBD1|NA|TRBJ2-1|TRBV4-1
CASSQDEGAEQFF
TGCGCCAGCAGCCAAGATGAGGGGGCTGAGCAGTTCTTC
>TRBD2|NA|TRBJ2-7|TRBV4-3
CASSQGASGRSEQYF
TGCGCCAGCAGCCAAGGGGCTAGCGGGAGATCTGAGCAGTACTTC
>TRBD1|NA|TRBJ1-1|TRBV29-1
CSVVYRGGAEAFF
TGCAGCGTTGTCTACAGGGGGGGGGCTGAAGCTTTCTTT
>TRBD2|NA|TRBJ2-7|TRBV10-3
CAISDQREAVPPYEQYF
TGTGCCATCAGTGACCAGCGGGAGGCGGTTCCCCCCTACGAGCAGTACTTC
>NA|once|TRBJ1-4|TRBV7-2
CASSLGSGLNEKLFF
TGTGCCAGCAGCCTGGGGTCAGGGCTTAATGAAAAACTGTTTTTT
>TRBD1|NA|TRBJ1-5|TRBV27
CASPGDNRDSYQPQHF
TGTGCCAGCCCGGGGGATAACCGGGACAGTTATCAGCCCCAGCATTTT
>TRBD1|NA|TRBJ1-1|TRBV28
CASSLFSTGWTEAFF
TGTGCCAGCAGTTTATTTTCGACAGGGTGGACTGAAGCTTTCTTT
>TRBD2|NA|TRBJ2-3|TRBV18
CASSALAGGLGDTQYF
TGTGCCAGCTCAGCCCTAGCGGGAGGGCTTGGAGATACGCAGTATTTT
>NA|NA|TRBJ2-1|TRBV6-5
CASSYSRGSGGEQFF
TGTGCCAGCAGTTACTCGAGGGGCTCTGGGGGGGAGCAGTTCTTC
>TRBD1|once|TRBJ2-3|TRBV30
CAWSVGQGGTDTQYF
TGTGCCTGGAGTGTAGGACAGGGGGGGACAGATACGCAGTATTTT
>TRBD1|NA|TRBJ1-2|TRBV28
CASSGQGWGYTF
TGTGCCAGCAGTGGACAGGGTTGGGGCTACACCTTC
>TRBD2|NA|TRBJ2-1|TRBV7-9
CASSFSGTRINEQFF
TGTGCCAGCAGCTTCTCCGGGACTAGAATCAATGAGCAGTTCTTC
>TRBD1|NA|TRBJ1-1|TRBV6-6
CASRDNRGPRAFF
TGTGCCAGCAGGGATAACAGGGGGCCCCGAGCTTTCTTT
>TRBD2|NA|TRBJ2-1|TRBV19
CASNAVGLAGNNEQFF
TGTGCCAGTAATGCAGTCGGACTAGCGGGAAACAATGAGCAGTTCTTC
>NA|once|TRBJ2-2|TRBV6-5
CASSWGLANTGELFF
TGTGCCAGCAGTTGGGGGCTAGCGAACACCGGGGAGCTGTTTTTT
>NA|NA|TRBJ2-3|TRBV27
CASRVGRGSDTQYF
TGTGCCAGCAGAGTGGGCAGGGGATCAGATACGCAGTATTTT
>NA|NA|TRBJ1-4|TRBV30
CAWTIEGEKLFF
TGTGCCTGGACCATTGAGGGTGAAAAACTGTTTTTT
>TRBD2|NA|TRBJ2-1|TRBV27
CASSLFAGGPLGQFF
TGTGCCAGCAGTTTATTCGCGGGAGGGCCATTGGGGCAGTTCTTC
>TRBD1|NA|TRBJ2-1|TRBV25-1
CASSGPGQGGLVQFF
TGTGCCAGCAGTGGGCCGGGACAGGGAGGTCTGGTGCAGTTCTTC
>NA|NA|TRBJ2-7|TRBV7-9
CASSLGVYEQYF
TGTGCCAGCAGCCTCGGGGTCTACGAGCAGTACTTC
>TRBD1|NA|TRBJ2-7|TRBV28
CASSAPGQGTYEQYF
TGTGCCAGCAGTGCACCGGGACAGGGGACCTACGAGCAGTACTTC
>TRBD1|NA|TRBJ1-2|TRBV28
CASSRQGYGYTF
TGTGCCAGCAGTCGACAGGGCTATGGCTACACCTTC
>TRBD1|NA|TRBJ1-5|TRBV6-6
CASSPGTVNQPQHF
TGTGCCAGCAGTCCTGGGACAGTCAATCAGCCCCAGCATTTT
>NA|NA|TRBJ2-7|TRBV7-2
CASSLGGSLVEQYF
TGTGCCAGCAGCTTAGGAGGGTCCTTAGTGGAGCAGTACTTC
>NA|NA|TRBJ2-6|TRBV4-1
CASSQVAVNSGANVLTF
TGCGCCAGCAGCCAAGTGGCCGTGAATTCTGGGGCCAACGTCCTGACTTTC
>TRBD1|once|TRBJ2-7|TRBV30
CAWSAGQRPSYEQYF
TGTGCCTGGAGTGCGGGACAGAGGCCCTCCTACGAGCAGTACTTC
>NA|NA|TRBJ2-1|TRBV7-6
CASSLMGPSNEQFF
TGTGCCAGCAGCTTGATGGGCCCCTCCAATGAGCAGTTCTTC
>NA|NA|TRBJ2-7|TRBV18
CASSPILSSYEQYF
TGTGCCAGCTCACCAATACTAAGCTCCTACGAGCAGTACTTC
>NA|NA|TRBJ2-3|TRBV19
CASSHGLAITDTQYF
TGTGCCAGTAGCCACGGGCTAGCGATCACAGATACGCAGTATTTT
>NA|NA|TRBJ2-3|TRBV11-2
CASSPEDSRADTQYF
TGTGCCAGCAGCCCCGAGGACAGCCGGGCAGATACGCAGTATTTT
>TRBD1|NA|TRBJ1-1|TRBV4-3
CASSQALTGQGNTEAFF
TGCGCCAGCAGCCAAGCACTCACGGGACAGGGGAACACTGAAGCTTTCTTT
>TRBD1|NA|TRBJ1-3|TRBV9
CASSVAGGIGNTIYF
TGTGCCAGCAGCGTAGCAGGGGGCATTGGAAACACCATATATTTT
>TRBD2|NA|TRBJ2-7|TRBV7-9
CASSQAGLTYEQYF
TGTGCCAGCAGCCAAGCGGGGCTAACCTACGAGCAGTACTTC
>TRBD2|NA|TRBJ2-7|TRBV29-1
CSVEGTSGSSYEQYF
TGCAGCGTTGAGGGGACTAGCGGGAGCTCCTACGAGCAGTACTTC
>NA|NA|TRBJ2-6|TRBV7-9
CASSPATTSGANVLTF
TGTGCCAGCAGCCCCGCTACCACCTCTGGGGCCAACGTCCTGACTTTC
>TRBD2|NA|TRBJ2-7|TRBV11-2
CASSLEYGLAGDEQYF
TGTGCCAGCAGCTTGGAGTACGGCCTAGCGGGAGACGAGCAGTACTTC